There are a few counts of the clone carrying this TCR beta chain. The antigen remains undetermined. This CDR3 has 13 amino acids. Germline assignment: CDR1 SGHRS and CDR2 YFSETQ. V lost 5 bases and J lost 4; bases outside the gene matches: 2. This sample was included in a study of blood T cells in healthy people across ages. Study observations and caveats: The study lacked donor CMV status, which possibly confounded expanded clonotype changes.

For the second PCR, which ran for roughly 6 to 11 cycles, a sample-barcoded 5' primer and a J-beta primer mix were used. The template-switch adaptor was a 5' adaptor with 12 random nucleotides. It tagged each cDNA molecule. Using its own MiXCR run on the 5' RACE reads, TCRdb lists one record per CDR3 protein. This sample has more than 1,000,000 distinct CDR3 sequences, with approximately 25% found just once. This same sample was also part of a study on T cells of mothers and their children.

The sequencing input was blood. The receptor's source is a girl aged 2-10 years in good health. J is TRBJ2-3 and V is TRBV5-1; 9 bases are a match to TRBD1. The CDR3 DNA reads as TGCGCCAGCAGACGGACAGGGGCAGATACGCAGTATTTT. It encodes CASRRTGADTQYF.